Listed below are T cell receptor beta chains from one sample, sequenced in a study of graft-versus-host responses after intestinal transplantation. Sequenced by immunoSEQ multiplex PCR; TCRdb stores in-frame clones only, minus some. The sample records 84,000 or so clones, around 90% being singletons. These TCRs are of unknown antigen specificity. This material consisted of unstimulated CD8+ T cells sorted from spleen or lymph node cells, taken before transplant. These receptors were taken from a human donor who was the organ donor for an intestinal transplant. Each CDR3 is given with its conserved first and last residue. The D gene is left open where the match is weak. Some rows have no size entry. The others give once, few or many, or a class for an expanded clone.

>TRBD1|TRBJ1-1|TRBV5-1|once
CASSYGTGFSEAFF
TGCGCCAGCAGCTACGGGACAGGGTTTTCTGAAGCTTTCTTT
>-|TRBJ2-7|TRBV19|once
CASSPTEGAYEQYF
TGTGCCAGTAGCCCGACAGAGGGGGCCTACGAGCAGTACTTC
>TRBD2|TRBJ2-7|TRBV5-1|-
CASRLSGGTYEQYF
TGCGCCAGCCGCCTTAGCGGGGGTACCTACGAGCAGTACTTC
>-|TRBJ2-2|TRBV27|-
CASSSYSQITNTGELFF
TGTGCCAGCAGTTCATACTCACAGATTACGAACACCGGGGAGCTGTTTTTT
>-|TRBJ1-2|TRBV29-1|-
CSVAGGSYGYTF
TGCAGCGTTGCGGGGGGCAGCTATGGCTACACCTTC
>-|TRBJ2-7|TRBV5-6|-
CASSLVARPSYEQYF
TGTGCCAGCAGCTTGGTGGCCAGGCCCTCCTACGAGCAGTACTTC
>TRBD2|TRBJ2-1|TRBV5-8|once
CASSKGLAGGGINEQFF
TGTGCCAGCAGCAAGGGACTAGCGGGGGGAGGAATCAATGAGCAGTTCTTC
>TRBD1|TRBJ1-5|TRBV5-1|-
CASSLAGGGNQPQHF
TGCGCCAGCAGCTTGGCAGGGGGGGGCAATCAGCCCCAGCATTTT
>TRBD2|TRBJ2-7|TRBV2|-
CASSEGLAESSYEQYF
TGTGCCAGCAGTGAAGGGCTAGCGGAGAGCTCCTACGAGCAGTACTTC
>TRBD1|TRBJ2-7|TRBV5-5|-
CASSLEGQGDEQYF
TGTGCCAGCAGCTTGGAAGGACAGGGGGACGAGCAGTACTTC
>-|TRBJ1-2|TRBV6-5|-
CASSAGNYGYTF
TGTGCCAGCAGTGCAGGCAACTATGGCTACACCTTC
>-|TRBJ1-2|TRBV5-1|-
CASSWVGAYGYTF
TGCGCCAGCAGCTGGGTGGGGGCTTATGGCTACACCTTC
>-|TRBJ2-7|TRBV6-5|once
CASSYSSRTGTFF
TGTGCCAGCAGTTACTCGTCTAGAACAGGGACCTTCTTC
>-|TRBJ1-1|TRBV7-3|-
CASRFHKTSRDTEAFF
TGTGCCAGCAGGTTTCACAAAACGTCCCGGGACACTGAAGCTTTCTTT
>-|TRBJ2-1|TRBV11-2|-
CASSLVRHEQFF
TGTGCCAGCAGCTTAGTGCGACACGAGCAGTTCTTC
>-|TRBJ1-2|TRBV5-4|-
CASSQDKIGSGFYGYTF
TGTGCCAGCAGCCAAGATAAGATTGGCTCCGGCTTCTATGGCTACACCTTC
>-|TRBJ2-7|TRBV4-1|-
CASSQVWLAHSYEQYF
TGCGCCAGCAGCCAAGTTTGGCTAGCGCACTCCTACGAGCAGTACTTC
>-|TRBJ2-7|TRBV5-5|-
CASSLTVEYEQYF
TGTGCCAGCAGTCTCACAGTGGAATACGAGCAGTACTTC